The 12 T cell receptor beta chains below come from one sample, sequenced in a study of regulatory T cells in long-lasting Graves disease. The authors built TCR beta libraries using iRepertoire HTBI primers and Arm-PCR of CDR3 regions. One entry per CDR3 protein results from TCRdb running MiXCR on the multiplex PCR reads. The table records about 430,000 distinct CDR3 sequences, roughly 23% of them present only once. Time point in this sample: persistent/refractory GD, antithyroid drugs over 5 years with positive TRAb. With RNA extracted from PBMCs as input, the TCR library was made. Here the sequenced sample was peripheral blood mononuclear cells (PBMCs), taken when the disease was refractory, from a patient treated with antithyroid drugs. The receptors here all came from a female donor with Graves disease.

Notes on this clonotype: Because it lacks the conserved phenylalanine or tryptophan at the end, this CDR3 is likely a read error. The chain couples TRBV7-9 to TRBJ2-7; 9 nucleotides match TRBD2. V was clipped by 5 bases and J by 2 bases; unmatched bases: 13. The CDR3 totals 17 residues. CDR1 SEHNR and CDR2 FQNEAQ come from the germline V gene (reference sequence). The CDR3 region is CASSRQGSPSGTYEQYS. In DNA, the CDR3 is TGTGCCAGCAGCCGGCAGGGGTCTCCTAGCGGGACCTACGAGCAGTACTCC.

This chain uses TRBV15 with TRBJ2-3; a possible D gene is TRBD1 (5 bases). The CDR3 covers 15 residues. Trimming pared 1 base from V and 0 bases from J, leaving 8 bases between. Germline V CDR1 and CDR2: LNHNV, YYDKDF (reference sequence). The CDR3 region has the DNA TGTGCCACCAGCAGAGGACAGCCGAGCACAGATACGCAGTATTTT. It is translated as CATSRGQPSTDTQYF.

This clonotype was detected a few times. The J gene is TRBJ1-1, the V gene TRBV6-1, with D possibly TRBD1 on 5 matching bases. Trimming left V 11 bases short and J 6 bases short, with 22 bases between. CDR1 and CDR2 (germline): MNHNS, SASEGT. CDR3 length equals 14 residues. For the CDR3, the DNA is TGTGCCTGCCGTAGCGGGGGGACCCGCGCTGAAGCTTTCTTT. It specifies CACRSGGTRAEAFF.

CDR3 sequence: CASSYSGVAEKLFF. The CDR3 nucleotides are TGTGCCAGCAGCTACTCTGGAGTGGCTGAAAAACTGTTTTTT. The chain couples TRBV5-8 to TRBJ1-4; D is unresolved. V was pared by 3 bases and J by 7 bases, with 13 bases between. The CDR3 runs to 14 residues. Germline V CDR1 and CDR2: SGHTS, YDEGEE.

On this clonotype itself: Possible read error: a much larger clone is one base away. The genes are TRBV5-1 and TRBJ2-7, with 11 bases identical to TRBD2. Germline V gives CDR1 SGHRS, CDR2 YFSETQ. The CDR3 consists of 15 residues. The CDR3 spells CASSSGTSGGKERYF. The DNA for the CDR3 is TGCGCCAGCAGCTCGGGGACTAGCGGAGGGAAAGAGCGGTACTTC.

This chain joins TRBV4-2 and TRBJ2-1; a possible D gene is TRBD2 (5 bases). V was pared by 0 bases and J by 3 bases, with 12 bases between. The CDR3 is 16 residues long. Germline V gene data show CDR1 as LGHNA and CDR2 as YNFKEQ. Written as DNA, the CDR3 is TGTGCCAGCAGCCAAGAGGGGAGCGCAAACTACAATGAGCAGTTCTTC. It encodes CASSQEGSANYNEQFF.

The table lists this clonotype with a few counts. The chain recombines TRBV20-1 with TRBJ2-1; 7 bases match TRBD1. The J segment lost 6 bases and the V segment lost 1 base, leaving 3 bases of the junction unmatched. The length of the CDR3 is 13 residues. Per germline, CDR1 DFQATT and CDR2 SNEGSKA (reference sequence). CDR3 region: CSARGAGGNEQFF. CDR3 DNA sequence: TGCAGTGCTAGAGGGGCAGGGGGCAATGAGCAGTTCTTC.

This clonotype was seen repeatedly, ten times or more. This sequence joins TRBV28 and TRBJ1-1; D gene unclear. Per germline, CDR1 MDHEN and CDR2 SYDVKM. V was shortened by 6 bases and J by 2 bases, with 10 bases between the two germline ends. The CDR3 runs 13 residues. The CDR3 region is CASSLGTNTEAFF. For the CDR3, the DNA is TGTGCCAGCAGCTTAGGTACTAACACTGAAGCTTTCTTT. Full variable domain (missing parts from reference TRBV28 and TRBJ1-1): DVKVTQSSRYLVKRTGEKVFLECVQDMDHENMFWYRQDPGLGLRLIYFSYDVKMKEKGDIPEGYSVSREKKERFSLILESASTNQTSMYLCASSLGTNTEAFFGQGTRLTVV.

This sequence joins TRBV10-2 and TRBJ2-7; D is unresolved. Deletions cut 7 bases from V and 0 bases from J, with 13 bases between. CDR3 length equals 14 residues. Germline values: CDR1 WSHSY, CDR2 SAAADI. The CDR3 DNA reads TGCGCCAGCACAGAGGTGGCCAACTCCTACGAGCAGTACTTC. This encodes CASTEVANSYEQYF.

The sample holds a few counts of this clonotype. The rearrangement links TRBV10-3 to TRBJ1-1, with TRBD1 matching 8 bases. Per the germline V gene, CDR1 is ENHRY and CDR2 is SYGVKD. CDR3 length equals 17 residues. The V gene end was trimmed by 1 base and the J gene end by 4 bases; junction bases not matched to a gene: 11. In DNA, the CDR3 is TGTGCCATCAGTGAGTGGGCCGGGGGAGGACAGGGCACTGAAGCTTTCTTT. Its translation: CAISEWAGGGQGTEAFF.

The chain carries TRBV10-1 and TRBJ2-7; D is unclear. This CDR3 has 14 residues. Germline values: CDR1 WNHNN, CDR2 SYGVQD (reference sequence). The germline V and J ends were trimmed by 6 bases and 0 bases, with 12 bases remaining between them. In DNA form, the CDR3 reads TGCGCCAGCAGCGAAGCGCTCACCTCCTACGAGCAGTACTTC. Amino acid sequence: CASSEALTSYEQYF.

This clonotype was detected only a few times. The genes are TRBV28 and TRBJ2-1; either TRBD1 or TRBD2 may fit D (5 bases each). Germline V lookup: CDR1 MDHEN, CDR2 SYDVKM. Trimming left V 7 bases short and J 0 bases short, with 13 bases between. The CDR3 runs to 15 residues. This CDR3 is CASNAGTSSYNEQFF. The CDR3 bases are TGTGCCAGCAACGCTGGGACCTCCTCCTACAATGAGCAGTTCTTC.